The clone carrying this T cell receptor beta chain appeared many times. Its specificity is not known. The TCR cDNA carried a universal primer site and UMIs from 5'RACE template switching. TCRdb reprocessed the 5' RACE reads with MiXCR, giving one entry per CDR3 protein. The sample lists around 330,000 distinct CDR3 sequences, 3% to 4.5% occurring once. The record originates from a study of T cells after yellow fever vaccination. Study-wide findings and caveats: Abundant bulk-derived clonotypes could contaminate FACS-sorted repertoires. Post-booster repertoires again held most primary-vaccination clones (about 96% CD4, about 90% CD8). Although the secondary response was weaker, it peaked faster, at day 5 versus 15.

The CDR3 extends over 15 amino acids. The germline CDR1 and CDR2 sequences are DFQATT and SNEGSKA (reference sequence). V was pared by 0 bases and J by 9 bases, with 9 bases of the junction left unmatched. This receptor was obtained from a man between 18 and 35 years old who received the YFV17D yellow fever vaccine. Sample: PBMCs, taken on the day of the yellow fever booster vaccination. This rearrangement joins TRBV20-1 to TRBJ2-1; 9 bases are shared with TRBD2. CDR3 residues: CSARDQGLAGVEQFF. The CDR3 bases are TGCAGTGCTAGAGATCAGGGACTAGCAGGTGTTGAGCAGTTCTTC.